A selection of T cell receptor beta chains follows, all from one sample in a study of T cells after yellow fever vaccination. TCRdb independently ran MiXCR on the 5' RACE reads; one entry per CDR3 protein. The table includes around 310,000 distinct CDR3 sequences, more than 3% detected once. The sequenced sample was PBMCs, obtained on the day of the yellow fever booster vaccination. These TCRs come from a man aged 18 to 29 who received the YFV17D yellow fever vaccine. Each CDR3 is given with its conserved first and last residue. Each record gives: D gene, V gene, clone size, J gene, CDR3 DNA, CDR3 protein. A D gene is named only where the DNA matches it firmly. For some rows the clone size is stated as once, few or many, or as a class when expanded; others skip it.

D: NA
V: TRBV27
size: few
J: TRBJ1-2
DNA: TGTGCCAGCAGTTTACTTGGGGGCCCCTATGGCTACACCTTC
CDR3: CASSLLGGPYGYTF

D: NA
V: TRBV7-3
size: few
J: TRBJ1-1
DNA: TGTGCCAGCAGCTTAACATGGGAGACTGAAGCTTTCTTT
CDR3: CASSLTWETEAFF

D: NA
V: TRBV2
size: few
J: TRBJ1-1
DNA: TGTGCCAGCAGTGATCAGGGGCTGAACACTGAAGCTTTCTTT
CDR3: CASSDQGLNTEAFF

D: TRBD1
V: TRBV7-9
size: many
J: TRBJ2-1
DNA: TGTGCCAGCAGCTCCCGGGACAGGGTCGTTAATGAGCAGTTCTTC
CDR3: CASSSRDRVVNEQFF

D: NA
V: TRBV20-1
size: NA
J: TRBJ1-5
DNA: TGCAGTGCTTGCCGCGGGGGTACCGGCAATCAGCCCCAGCATTTT
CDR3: CSACRGGTGNQPQHF

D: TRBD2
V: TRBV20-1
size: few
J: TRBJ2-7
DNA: TGCAGTGCAACCGGGACTAGCGGGGGGAGCTCCTACGAGCAGTACTTC
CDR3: CSATGTSGGSSYEQYF

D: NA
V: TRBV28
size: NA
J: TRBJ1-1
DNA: TGTGCCAGCGAGGGGCGATCTGAAGCTTTCTTT
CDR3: CASEGRSEAFF

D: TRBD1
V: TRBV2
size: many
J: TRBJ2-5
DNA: TGTGCCAGCAGTGCATACAGGGGGCATCAAGAGACCCAGTACTTC
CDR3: CASSAYRGHQETQYF

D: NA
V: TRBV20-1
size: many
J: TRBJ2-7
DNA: TGCAGTGCCGCCCCGCTCGGGCGCTCCTACGAGCAGTACTTC
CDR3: CSAAPLGRSYEQYF

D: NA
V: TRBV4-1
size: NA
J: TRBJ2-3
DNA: TGCGCCAGCAGCCAAGCGCAGGGAACAGATACGCAGTATTTT
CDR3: CASSQAQGTDTQYF

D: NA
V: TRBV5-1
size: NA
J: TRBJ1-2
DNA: TGCGCCAGCAGCTACGACAGGCCCTCCGGGGGGTACACCTTC
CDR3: CASSYDRPSGGYTF

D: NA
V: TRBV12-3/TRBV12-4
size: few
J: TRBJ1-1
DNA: TGTGCCAGTGGGAAAAGGCGGGTCACTGAAGCTTTCTTT
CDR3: CASGKRRVTEAFF

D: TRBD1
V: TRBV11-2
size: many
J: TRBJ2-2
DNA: TGTGCCACCTGGACAGGGAACATCGGGGAGCTGTTTTTT
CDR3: CATWTGNIGELFF

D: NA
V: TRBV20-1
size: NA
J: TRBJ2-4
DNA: TGCAGTGCTAGAGATCACATTCAGTACTTC
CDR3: CSARDHIQYF

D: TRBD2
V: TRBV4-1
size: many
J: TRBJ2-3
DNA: TGCGCCAGCAGCCAAGAGAGTCTGTTACTAGCGTTCGGCACAGATACGCAGTATTTT
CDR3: CASSQESLLLAFGTDTQYF

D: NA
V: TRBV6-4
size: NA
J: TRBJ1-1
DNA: TGTGCCTCCGAACAGGGTGAAGCTTTCTTT
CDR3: CASEQGEAFF

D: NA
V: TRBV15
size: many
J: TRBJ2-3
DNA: TGTGCCACCAGCAGTTACACAGATACGCAGTATTTT
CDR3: CATSSYTDTQYF

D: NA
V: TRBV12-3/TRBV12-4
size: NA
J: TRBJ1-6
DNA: TGTGCCAGCAGTCCACAGGGTTCCTCGCTTTCACCCCTCCACTTT
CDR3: CASSPQGSSLSPLHF

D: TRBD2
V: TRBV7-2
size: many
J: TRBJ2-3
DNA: TGTGCCAGCAGCTTCAGCTCCCTAGCGGGGGTCGGCGATACGCAGTATTTT
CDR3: CASSFSSLAGVGDTQYF

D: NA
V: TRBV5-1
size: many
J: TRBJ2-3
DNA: TGCGCCAGCAGCAAAGACGGGTCAACAGATACGCAGTATTTT
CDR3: CASSKDGSTDTQYF

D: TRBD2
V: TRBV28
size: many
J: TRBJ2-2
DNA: TGTGCCAGCAGTTTATTTAGCGGGGGGGCCAGGACCGGGGAGCTGTTTTTT
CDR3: CASSLFSGGARTGELFF

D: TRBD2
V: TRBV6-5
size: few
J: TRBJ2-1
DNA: TGTGCCAGCAGTTCTAGCGGGGGGCTATCCAATGAGCAGTTCTTC
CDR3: CASSSSGGLSNEQFF

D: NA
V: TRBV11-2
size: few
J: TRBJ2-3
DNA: TGTGCCAGCAGCTTATATGTGGGCTTTAGCACAGATACGCAGTATTTT
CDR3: CASSLYVGFSTDTQYF

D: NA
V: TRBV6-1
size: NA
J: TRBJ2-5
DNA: TGTGCCAGCAGTGAAGGGCCAGGGTGGGAGACCCAGTACTTC
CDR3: CASSEGPGWETQYF

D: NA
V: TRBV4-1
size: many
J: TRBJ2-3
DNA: TGCGCCAGCAGCCAAGGATGGTCTTCCGACACGCAGTATTTT
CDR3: CASSQGWSSDTQYF

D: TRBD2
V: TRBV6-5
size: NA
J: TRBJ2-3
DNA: TGTGCCAGCACCGCGGGGTATAGCGGGGGAACCACAGATACGCAGTATTTT
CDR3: CASTAGYSGGTTDTQYF

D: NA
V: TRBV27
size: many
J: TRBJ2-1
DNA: TGTGCCAGCACGGAGGCAGATGAGCAGTTCTTC
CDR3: CASTEADEQFF

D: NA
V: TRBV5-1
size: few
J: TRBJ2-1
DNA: TGCGCCAGCAGGTTAGACACAAGCTCCTACAATGAGCAGTTCTTC
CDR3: CASRLDTSSYNEQFF

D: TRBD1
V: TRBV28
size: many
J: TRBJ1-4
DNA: TGTGCCAGCAGTACGACAGGGCCATGGGAAAAACTGTTTTTT
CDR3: CASSTTGPWEKLFF

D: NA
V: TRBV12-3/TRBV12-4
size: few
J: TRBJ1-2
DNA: TGTGCCAGCAGACTCGGACGGAACTATGGCTACACCTTC
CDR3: CASRLGRNYGYTF

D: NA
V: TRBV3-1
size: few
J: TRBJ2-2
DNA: TGTGCCAGCAGCCAGGGATTTAGGGGATTGAACACCGGGGAGCTGTTTTTT
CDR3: CASSQGFRGLNTGELFF

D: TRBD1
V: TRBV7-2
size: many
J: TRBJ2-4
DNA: TGTGCCAGCAGCATGTATACCTCCGGGACAGGAAACATTCAGTACTTC
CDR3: CASSMYTSGTGNIQYF

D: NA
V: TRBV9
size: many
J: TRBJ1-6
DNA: TGTGCCAGCAGCGTAGATGGTCAGGAGGGTTCACCCCTCCACTTT
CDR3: CASSVDGQEGSPLHF

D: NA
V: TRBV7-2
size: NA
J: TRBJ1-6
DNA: TGTGCCAGCAGCTCCTACAGGTCACCCCTCCACTTT
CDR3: CASSSYRSPLHF

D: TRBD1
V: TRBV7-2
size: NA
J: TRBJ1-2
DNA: TGTGCCAGCAGCTTAGATGGCCGACAGGGGGGGAATGGCTACACCTTC
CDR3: CASSLDGRQGGNGYTF

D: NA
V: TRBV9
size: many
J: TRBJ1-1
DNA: TGTGCCAGCAGCGTAGATTCAGGGGCCGTCACTGAAGCTTTCTTT
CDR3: CASSVDSGAVTEAFF

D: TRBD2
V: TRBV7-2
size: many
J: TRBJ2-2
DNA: TGTGCCAGCAGCCCACAAAGCGGGGGGTTACTCACCGGGGAGCTGTTTTTT
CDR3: CASSPQSGGLLTGELFF

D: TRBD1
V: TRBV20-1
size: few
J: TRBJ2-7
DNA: TGCAGTGCTAGGGACCCGGACAGGGACTTCGAGCAGTACTTC
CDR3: CSARDPDRDFEQYF

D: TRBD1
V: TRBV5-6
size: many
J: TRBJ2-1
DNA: TGTGCCAGCAGCTCGGGACAGGGGCGATACAATGAGCAGTTCTTC
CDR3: CASSSGQGRYNEQFF

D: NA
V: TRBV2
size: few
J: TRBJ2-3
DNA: TGTGCCAGCAGTGACGACACAGATACGCAGTATTTT
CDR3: CASSDDTDTQYF

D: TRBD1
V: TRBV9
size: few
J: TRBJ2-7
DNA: TGTGCCAGCAGCGTTACCGGGACAGGGGGATATGAGCAGTACTTC
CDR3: CASSVTGTGGYEQYF